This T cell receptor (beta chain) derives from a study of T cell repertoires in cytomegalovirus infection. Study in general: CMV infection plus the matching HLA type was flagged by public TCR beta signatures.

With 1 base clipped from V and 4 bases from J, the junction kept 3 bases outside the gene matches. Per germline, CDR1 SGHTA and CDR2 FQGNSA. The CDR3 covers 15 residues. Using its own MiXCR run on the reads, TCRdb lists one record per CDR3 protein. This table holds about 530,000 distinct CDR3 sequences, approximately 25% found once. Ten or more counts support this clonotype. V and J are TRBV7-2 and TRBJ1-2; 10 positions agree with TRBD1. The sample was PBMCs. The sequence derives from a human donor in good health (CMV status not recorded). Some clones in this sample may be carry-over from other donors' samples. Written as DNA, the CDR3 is TGTGCCAGCAGCTTAGGACAGGGGGCCGGCTATGGCTACACCTTC. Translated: CASSLGQGAGYGYTF. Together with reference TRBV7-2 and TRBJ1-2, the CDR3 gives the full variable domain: GAGVSQSPSNKVTEKGKDVELRCDPISGHTALYWYRQSLGQGLEFLIYFQGNSAPDKSGLPSDRFSAERTGGSVSTLTIQRTQQEDSAVYLCASSLGQGAGYGYTFGSGTRLTVV.